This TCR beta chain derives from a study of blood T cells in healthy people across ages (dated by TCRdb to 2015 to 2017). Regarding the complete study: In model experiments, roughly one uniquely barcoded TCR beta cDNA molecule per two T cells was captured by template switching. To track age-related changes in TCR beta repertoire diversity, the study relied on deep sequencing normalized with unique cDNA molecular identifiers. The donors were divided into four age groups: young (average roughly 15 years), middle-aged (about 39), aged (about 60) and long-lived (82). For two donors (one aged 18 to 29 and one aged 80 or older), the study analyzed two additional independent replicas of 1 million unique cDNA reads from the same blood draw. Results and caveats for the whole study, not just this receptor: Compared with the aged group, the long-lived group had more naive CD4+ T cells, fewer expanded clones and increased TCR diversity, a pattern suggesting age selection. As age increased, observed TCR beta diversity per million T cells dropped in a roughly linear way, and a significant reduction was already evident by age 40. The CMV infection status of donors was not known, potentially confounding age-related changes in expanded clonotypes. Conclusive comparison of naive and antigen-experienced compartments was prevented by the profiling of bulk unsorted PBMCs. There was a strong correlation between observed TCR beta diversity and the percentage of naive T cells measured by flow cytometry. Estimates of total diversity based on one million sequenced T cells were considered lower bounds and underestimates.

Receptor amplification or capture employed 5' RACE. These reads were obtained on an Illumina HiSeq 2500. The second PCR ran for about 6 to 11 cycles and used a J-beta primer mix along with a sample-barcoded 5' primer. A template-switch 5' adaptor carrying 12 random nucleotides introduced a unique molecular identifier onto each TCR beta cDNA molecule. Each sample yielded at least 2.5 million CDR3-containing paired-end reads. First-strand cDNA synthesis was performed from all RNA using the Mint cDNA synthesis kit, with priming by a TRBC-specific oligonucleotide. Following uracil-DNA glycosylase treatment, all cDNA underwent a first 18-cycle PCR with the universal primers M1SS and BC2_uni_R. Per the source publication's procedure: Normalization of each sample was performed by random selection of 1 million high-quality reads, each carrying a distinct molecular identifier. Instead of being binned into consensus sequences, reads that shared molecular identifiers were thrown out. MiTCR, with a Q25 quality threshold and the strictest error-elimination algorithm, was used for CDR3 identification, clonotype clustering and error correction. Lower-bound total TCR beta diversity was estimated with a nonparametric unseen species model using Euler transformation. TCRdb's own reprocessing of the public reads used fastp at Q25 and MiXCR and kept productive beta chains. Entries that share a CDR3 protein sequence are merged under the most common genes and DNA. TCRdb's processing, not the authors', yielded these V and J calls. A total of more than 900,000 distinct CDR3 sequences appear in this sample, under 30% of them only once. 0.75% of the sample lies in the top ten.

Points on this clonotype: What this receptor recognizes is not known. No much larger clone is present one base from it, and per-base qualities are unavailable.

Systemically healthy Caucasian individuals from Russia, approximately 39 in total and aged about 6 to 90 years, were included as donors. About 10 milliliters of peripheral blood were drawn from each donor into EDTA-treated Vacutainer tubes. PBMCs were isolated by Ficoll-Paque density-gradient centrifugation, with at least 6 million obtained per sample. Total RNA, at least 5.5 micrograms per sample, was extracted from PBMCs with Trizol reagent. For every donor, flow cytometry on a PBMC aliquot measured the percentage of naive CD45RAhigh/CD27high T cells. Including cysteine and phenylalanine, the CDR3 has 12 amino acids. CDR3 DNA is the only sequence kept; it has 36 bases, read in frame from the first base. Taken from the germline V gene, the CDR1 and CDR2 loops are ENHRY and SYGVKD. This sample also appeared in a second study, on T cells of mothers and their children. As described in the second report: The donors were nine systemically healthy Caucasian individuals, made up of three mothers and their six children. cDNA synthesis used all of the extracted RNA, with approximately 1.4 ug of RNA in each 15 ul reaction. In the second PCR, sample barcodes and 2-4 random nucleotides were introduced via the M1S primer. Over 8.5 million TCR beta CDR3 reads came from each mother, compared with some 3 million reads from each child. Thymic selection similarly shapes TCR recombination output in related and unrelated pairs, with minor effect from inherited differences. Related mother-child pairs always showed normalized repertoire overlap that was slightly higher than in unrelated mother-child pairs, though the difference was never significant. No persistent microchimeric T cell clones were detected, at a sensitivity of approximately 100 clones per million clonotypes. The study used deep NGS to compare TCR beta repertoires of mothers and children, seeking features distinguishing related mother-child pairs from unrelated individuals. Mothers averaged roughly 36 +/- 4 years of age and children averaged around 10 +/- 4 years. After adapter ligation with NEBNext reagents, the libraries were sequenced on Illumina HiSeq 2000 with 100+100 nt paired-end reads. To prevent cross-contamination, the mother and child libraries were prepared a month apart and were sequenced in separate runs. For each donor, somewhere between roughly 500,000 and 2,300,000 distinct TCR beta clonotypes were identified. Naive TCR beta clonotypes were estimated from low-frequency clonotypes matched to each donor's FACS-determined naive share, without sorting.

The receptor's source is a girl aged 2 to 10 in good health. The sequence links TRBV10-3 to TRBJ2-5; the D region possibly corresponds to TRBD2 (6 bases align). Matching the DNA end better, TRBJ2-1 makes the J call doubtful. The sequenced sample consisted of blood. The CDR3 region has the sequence CAISSVLAEQFF. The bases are TGTGCCATCAGCTCAGTCCTAGCGGAGCAGTTCTTC.